This TCR beta chain was documented in a study of CD8 T cells in ankylosing spondylitis. Study-level findings and limits: As reported, disease-linked clones showed significant enrichment in matched ankylosing spondylitis synovial fluid. Within ankylosing spondylitis blood, a TCR beta motif made up of roughly eight highly homologous variants appeared to be characteristic.

V lost 5 bases and J lost 2, with 16 bases in between. The CDR3 length is 15 residues. Germline loops: CDR1 ENHRY, CDR2 SYGVKD. This clonotype was observed many times. Its antigen is unknown. The TCR beta libraries were generated through quantitative 5'-RACE incorporating molecular barcodes. TCRdb independently ran MiXCR on the 5' RACE reads; one entry per CDR3 protein. The repertoire includes under 300,000 distinct CDR3 sequences, over 9.5% of them detected once, and 2.6% sits in the top ten. The chain recombines TRBV10-3 with TRBJ2-7; D is undetermined. The TCR originated in a male donor with ankylosing spondylitis or in good health (not recorded which). The sequencing sample was made of blood, either unsorted or a sorted T cell fraction (not recorded which). For the CDR3, the DNA is TGTGCCATCAGTAAGGCTATGGACGGGCCCTACGAGCAGTACTTC. As protein: CAISKAMDGPYEQYF.